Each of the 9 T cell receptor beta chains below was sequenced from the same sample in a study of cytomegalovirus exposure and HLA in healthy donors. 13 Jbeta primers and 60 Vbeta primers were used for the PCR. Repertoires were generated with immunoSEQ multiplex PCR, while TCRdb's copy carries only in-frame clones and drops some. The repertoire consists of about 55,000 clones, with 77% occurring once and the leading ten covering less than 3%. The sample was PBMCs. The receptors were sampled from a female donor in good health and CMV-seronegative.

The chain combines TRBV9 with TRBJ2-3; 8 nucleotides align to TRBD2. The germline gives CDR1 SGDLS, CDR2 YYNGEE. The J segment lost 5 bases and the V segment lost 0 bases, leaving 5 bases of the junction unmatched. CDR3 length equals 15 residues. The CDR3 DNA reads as TGTGCCAGCAGCGTAGGCGGGAGGCGTGGAGATACGCAGTATTTT. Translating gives CASSVGGRRGDTQYF.

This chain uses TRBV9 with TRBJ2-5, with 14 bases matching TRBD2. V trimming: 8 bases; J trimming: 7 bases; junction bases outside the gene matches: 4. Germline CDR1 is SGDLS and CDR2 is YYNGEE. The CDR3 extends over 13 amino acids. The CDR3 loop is CASSTSGRGTQYF. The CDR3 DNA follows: TGTGCCAGTTCGACTAGCGGGAGGGGGACCCAGTACTTC. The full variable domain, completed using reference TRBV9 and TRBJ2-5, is DSGVTQTPKHLITATGQRVTLRCSPRSGDLSVYWYQQSLDQGLQFLIQYYNGEERAKGNILERFSAQQFPDLHSELNLSSLELGDSALYFCASSTSGRGTQYFGPGTRLLVL.

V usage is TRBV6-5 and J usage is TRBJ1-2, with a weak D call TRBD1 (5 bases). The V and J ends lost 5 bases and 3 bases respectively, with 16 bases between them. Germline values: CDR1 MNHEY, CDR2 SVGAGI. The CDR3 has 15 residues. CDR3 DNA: TGTGCCAGCAGTCCACACGACAGAGGAGACTATGGCTACACCTTC. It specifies CASSPHDRGDYGYTF.

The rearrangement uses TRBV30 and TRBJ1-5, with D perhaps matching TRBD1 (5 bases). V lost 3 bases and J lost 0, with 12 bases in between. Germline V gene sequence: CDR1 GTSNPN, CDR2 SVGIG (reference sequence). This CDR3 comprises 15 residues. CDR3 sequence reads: CAWRADSYSNQPQHF. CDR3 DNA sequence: TGTGCCTGGAGGGCCGACAGCTATAGCAATCAGCCCCAGCATTTT.

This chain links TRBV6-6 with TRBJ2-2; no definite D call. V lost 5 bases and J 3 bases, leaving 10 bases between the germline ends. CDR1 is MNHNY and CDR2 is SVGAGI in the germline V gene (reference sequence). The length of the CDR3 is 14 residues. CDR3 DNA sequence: TGTGCCAGCAGTCCCTTCCCCGACACCGGGGAGCTGTTTTTT. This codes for CASSPFPDTGELFF.

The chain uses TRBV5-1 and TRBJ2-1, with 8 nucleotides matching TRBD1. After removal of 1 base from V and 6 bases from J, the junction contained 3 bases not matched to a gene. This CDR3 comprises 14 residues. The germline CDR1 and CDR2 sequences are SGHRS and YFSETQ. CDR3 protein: CASSLPRGLNEQFF. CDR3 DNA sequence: TGCGCCAGCAGCTTGCCCAGGGGGCTCAATGAGCAGTTCTTC.

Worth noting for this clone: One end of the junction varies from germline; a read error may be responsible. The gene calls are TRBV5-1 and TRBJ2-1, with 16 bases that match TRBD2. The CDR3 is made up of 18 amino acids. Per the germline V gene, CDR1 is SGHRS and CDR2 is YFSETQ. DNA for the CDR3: TGCGCCGGCAGCTGGGGACTAGCGGGGGGGCAGAGTTACAATGAGCAGTTCTTC. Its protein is CAGSWGLAGGQSYNEQFF. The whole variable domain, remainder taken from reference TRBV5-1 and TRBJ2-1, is KAGVTQTPRYLIKTRGQQVTLSCSPISGHRSVSWYQQTPGQGLQFLFEYFSETQRNKGNFPGRFSGRQFSNSRSEMNVSTLELGDSALYLCAGSWGLAGGQSYNEQFFGPGTRLTVL.

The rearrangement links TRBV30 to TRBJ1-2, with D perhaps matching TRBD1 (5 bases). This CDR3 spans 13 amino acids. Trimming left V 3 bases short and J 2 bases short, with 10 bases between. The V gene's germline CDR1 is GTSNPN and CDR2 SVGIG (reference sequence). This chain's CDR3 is CAWRTAGNYGYTF. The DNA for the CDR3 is TGTGCCTGGAGGACGGCAGGGAACTATGGCTACACCTTC.

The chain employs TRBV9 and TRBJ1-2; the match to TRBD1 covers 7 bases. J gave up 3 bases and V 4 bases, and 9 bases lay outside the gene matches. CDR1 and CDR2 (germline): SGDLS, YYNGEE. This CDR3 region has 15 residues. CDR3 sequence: CASSPRQGSDYGYTF. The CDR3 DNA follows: TGTGCCAGCAGCCCTCGACAGGGAAGCGACTATGGCTACACCTTC.